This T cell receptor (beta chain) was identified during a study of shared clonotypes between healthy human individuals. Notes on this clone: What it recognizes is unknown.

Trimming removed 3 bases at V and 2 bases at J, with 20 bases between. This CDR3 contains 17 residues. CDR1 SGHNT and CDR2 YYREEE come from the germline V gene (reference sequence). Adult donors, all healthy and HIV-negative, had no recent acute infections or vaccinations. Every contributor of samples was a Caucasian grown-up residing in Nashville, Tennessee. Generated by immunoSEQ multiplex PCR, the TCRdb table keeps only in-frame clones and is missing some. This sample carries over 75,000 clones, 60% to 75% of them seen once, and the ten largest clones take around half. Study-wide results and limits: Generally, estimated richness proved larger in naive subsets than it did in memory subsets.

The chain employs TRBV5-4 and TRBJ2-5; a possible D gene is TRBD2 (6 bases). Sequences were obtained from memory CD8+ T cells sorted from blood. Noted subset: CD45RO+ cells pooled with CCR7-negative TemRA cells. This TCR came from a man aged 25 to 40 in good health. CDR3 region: CASSSSLGRGDQETQYF. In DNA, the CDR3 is TGTGCCAGCAGCTCCTCCCTAGGGCGGGGTGATCAAGAGACCCAGTACTTC. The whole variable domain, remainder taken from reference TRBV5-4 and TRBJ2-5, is ETGVTQSPTHLIKTRGQQVTLRCSSQSGHNTVSWYQQALGQGPQFIFQYYREEENGRGNFPPRFSGLQFPNYSSELNVNALELDDSALYLCASSSSLGRGDQETQYFGPGTRLLVL.